Below, one TCR beta chain is given with its context. An even split of each subset's genomic DNA across several immunoSEQ plates was performed. The method was immunoSEQ multiplex PCR; TCRdb's version includes in-frame clones alone and lacks a portion of them. The sample yields roughly 720,000 clones, 90% seen once. V was trimmed by 6 bases and J by 7 bases, leaving 15 bases between them. The CDR3 loop spans 13 amino acids. Per germline, CDR1 SEHNR and CDR2 FQNEAQ (reference sequence). The data derive from a study of shared clonotypes between healthy human individuals. Study information: Ranging from 18 to 49 in age, donors were a couple of women and a few men.

The receptor was isolated from a young man in good health. Some clones in this sample may be carry-over from other donors' samples. The sequenced sample was memory CD8+ T cells from PBMCs. Subset indicated: CD45RO+ cells pooled with CCR7-negative TemRA cells. V and J are TRBV7-9 and TRBJ1-1; the D gene is possibly TRBD1 (5 bases). CDR3 in DNA: TGTGCCAGCAGGCCCGCCCTAGGGGATGAAGCTTTCTTT. Translated, it gives CASRPALGDEAFF.